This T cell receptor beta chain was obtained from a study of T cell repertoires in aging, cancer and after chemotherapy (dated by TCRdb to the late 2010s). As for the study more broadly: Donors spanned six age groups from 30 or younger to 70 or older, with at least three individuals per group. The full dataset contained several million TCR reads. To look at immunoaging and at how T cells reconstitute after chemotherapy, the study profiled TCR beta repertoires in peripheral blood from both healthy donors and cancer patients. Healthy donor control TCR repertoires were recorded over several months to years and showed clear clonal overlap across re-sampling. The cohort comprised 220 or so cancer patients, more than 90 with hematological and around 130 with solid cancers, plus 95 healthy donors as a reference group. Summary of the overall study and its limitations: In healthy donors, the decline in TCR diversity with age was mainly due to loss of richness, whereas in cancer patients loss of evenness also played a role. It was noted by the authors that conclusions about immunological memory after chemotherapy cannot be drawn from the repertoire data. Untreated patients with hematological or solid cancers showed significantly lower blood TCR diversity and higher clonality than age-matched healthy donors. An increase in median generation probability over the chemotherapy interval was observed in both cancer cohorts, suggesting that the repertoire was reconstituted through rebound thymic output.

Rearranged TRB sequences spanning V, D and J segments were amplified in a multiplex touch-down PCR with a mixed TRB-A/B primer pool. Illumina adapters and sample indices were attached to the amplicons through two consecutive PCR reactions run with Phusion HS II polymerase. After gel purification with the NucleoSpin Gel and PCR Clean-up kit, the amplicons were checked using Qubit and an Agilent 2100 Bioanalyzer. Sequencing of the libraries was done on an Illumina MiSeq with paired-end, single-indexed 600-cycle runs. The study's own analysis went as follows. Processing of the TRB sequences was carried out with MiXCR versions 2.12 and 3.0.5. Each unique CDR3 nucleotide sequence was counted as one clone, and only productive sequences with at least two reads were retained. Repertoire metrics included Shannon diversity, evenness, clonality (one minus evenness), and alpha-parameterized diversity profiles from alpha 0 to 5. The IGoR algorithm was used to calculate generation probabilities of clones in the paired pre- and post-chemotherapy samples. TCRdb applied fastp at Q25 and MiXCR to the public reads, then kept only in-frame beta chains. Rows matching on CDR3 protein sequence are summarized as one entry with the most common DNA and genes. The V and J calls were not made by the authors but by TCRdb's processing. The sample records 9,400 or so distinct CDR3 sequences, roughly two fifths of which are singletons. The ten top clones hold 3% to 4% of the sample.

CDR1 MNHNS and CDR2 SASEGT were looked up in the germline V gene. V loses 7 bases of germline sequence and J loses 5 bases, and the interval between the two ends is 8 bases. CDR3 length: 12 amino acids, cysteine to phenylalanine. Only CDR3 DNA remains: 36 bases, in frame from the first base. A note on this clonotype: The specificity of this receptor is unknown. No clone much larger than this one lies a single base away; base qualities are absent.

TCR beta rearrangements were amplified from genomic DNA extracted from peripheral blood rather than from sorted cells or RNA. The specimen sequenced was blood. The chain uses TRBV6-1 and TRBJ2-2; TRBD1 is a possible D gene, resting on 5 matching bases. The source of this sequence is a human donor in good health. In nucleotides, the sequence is TGTGCCAGCACCAGGGTGACCGGGGAGCTGTTTTTT. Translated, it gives CASTRVTGELFF.